The following is a T cell receptor beta chain sequence with its context. Its antigen remains unidentified. Method: immunoSEQ multiplex PCR; TCRdb's copy keeps in-frame clones and lacks some. The data show some 2.1 million clones, approximately 95% seen once. The CDR3 totals 16 residues. Germline assignment: CDR1 MDHEN and CDR2 SYDVKM. V was trimmed by 6 bases and J by 2 bases, leaving 17 bases between them. The data belong to a study of shared clonotypes between healthy human individuals. Study-wide results and caveats: A generally larger estimated richness was seen in naive subsets than in memory subsets. Sorted-subset samples were not fully sequenced, rarefaction indicated.

The J gene is TRBJ1-5, the V gene TRBV28; D gene uncertain. Input material: naive CD4+ T cells sorted from blood. Subset reported: CD45RA+ positively selected. This TCR was sampled from a man aged 18 to 30 in good health. CDR3 sequence (DNA): TGTGCCAGCAGGTCGGTCCCCTCCCTAGGCAATCAGCCCCAGCATTTT. This codes for CASRSVPSLGNQPQHF.